The rows below give T cell receptor beta chains drawn from one sample of a study of T cells in Graves' hyperthyroidism and ophthalmopathy. TCRdb independently ran MiXCR on the multiplex PCR reads; one entry per CDR3 protein. This table has fewer than 400,000 distinct CDR3 sequences, over 12% appearing once. Sequencing used blood. The origin of the receptors is a man aged 50 to 59 with Graves' ophthalmopathy. CDR3s include the opening cysteine and the closing phenylalanine or tryptophan. The order of the fields is D gene, J gene, V gene, clone size, CDR3 DNA, CDR3 protein. A D gene is named only where the DNA matches it firmly. The listing skips clone size in some rows; elsewhere it reads once, few, many or a size class.

>-|TRBJ2-5|TRBV6-1|few
TGTGCCAGCAGTTGGGGCCCAGAGACCCAGTACTTC
CASSWGPETQYF
>TRBD1|TRBJ2-1|TRBV29-1|-
TGCAGCGTTGTTCTCAAGAAGACAGGGGGACGACTAGCAGTCTACAATGAGCAGTTCTTC
CSVVLKKTGGRLAVYNEQFF
>-|TRBJ2-3|TRBV12-3/TRBV12-4|many
TGTGCCAGCAGGGGGGGGCGCCGAGGGTTCACAGATACGCAGTATTTT
CASRGGRRGFTDTQYF
>TRBD1|TRBJ1-1|TRBV28|many
TGTGCCAGCAGTATGCCGGGACAGGGGGCCAGCACTGAAGCTTTCTTT
CASSMPGQGASTEAFF
>-|TRBJ1-2|TRBV11-2|-
TGTGCCAGCAGCCCAAGCGTCACAGGGATCTATGGCTGCACCTTC
CASSPSVTGIYGCTF
>TRBD2|TRBJ2-1|TRBV3-1|many
TGTGCCAGCAGCCACACTAGCGGGAGAGCCGCCTGGACGAATGAGCAGTTCTTC
CASSHTSGRAAWTNEQFF
>TRBD2|TRBJ2-2|TRBV7-8|few
TGTGCCAGCAGCTTGACTAGCGGGAGTGGAACCGGGGAGCTGTTTTTT
CASSLTSGSGTGELFF
>TRBD2|TRBJ2-7|TRBV5-1|-
TGCGCCAGCAGCCCGGATCGCGGGAGGGCTCCCGAGCAGTACTTC
CASSPDRGRAPEQYF
>TRBD2|TRBJ2-3|TRBV6-2/TRBV6-3|many
TGTGCCAGCAGTTACTTCCTAGCGGGACGCGATACGCAGTATTTT
CASSYFLAGRDTQYF
>TRBD2|TRBJ2-5|TRBV29-1|many
TGCAGCGTTGGGGGGGGGTACTCGCAAGAGACCCAGTACTTC
CSVGGGYSQETQYF
>TRBD1|TRBJ2-2|TRBV2|few
TGTGCCAGCAGTGTTCGTCAGGGGGTAAACACCGGGGAGCTGTTTTTT
CASSVRQGVNTGELFF
>TRBD2|TRBJ2-7|TRBV7-8|-
TGTGCCAGCAGCTTAAACAAGCCGGGACTAGCGGGAGACTACGAGCAGTACTTC
CASSLNKPGLAGDYEQYF
>-|TRBJ2-7|TRBV20-1|many
TGCAGTGCTAGAGATCTATTAGAAGGGGTTGGATACGAGCAGTACTTC
CSARDLLEGVGYEQYF
>TRBD2|TRBJ2-3|TRBV20-1|many
TGCAGTGCTAGGGTCACTACTAGCGGAATTCGCACAGATACGCAGTATTTT
CSARVTTSGIRTDTQYF
>-|TRBJ2-1|TRBV24-1|-
TGTGCCACCAGTGAATCGGAGACTAGTCCCTACAATGAGCAGTTCTTC
CATSESETSPYNEQFF
>-|TRBJ2-2|TRBV3-1|many
TGTGCCAGCAGCCAAGGTGATGCGCGGCCGAACACCGGGGAGCTGTTTTTT
CASSQGDARPNTGELFF
>TRBD2|TRBJ2-1|TRBV20-1|many
TGCAGTGCTAGAGCCGGGACTAGCGGGAGGGATGAGCAGTTCTTC
CSARAGTSGRDEQFF
>-|TRBJ2-6|TRBV5-1|few
TGCGCCACCAAAAATCCTGGGGCCAACGTCCTGACTTTC
CATKNPGANVLTF
>TRBD1|TRBJ1-2|TRBV7-9|few
TGTGCCAGCAGCCACAGAACGGGACAGGGAAATTCGGATGGCTACACCTTC
CASSHRTGQGNSDGYTF
>-|TRBJ2-7|TRBV20-1|few
TGCGGGGGTGGAAGCCTCAGCTCCTACGAGCAGTACTTC
CGGGSLSSYEQYF
>TRBD2|TRBJ2-1|TRBV20-1|many
TGCAGTGCTAGAGATCCGGCGGGACTATCACAGTTCTTC
CSARDPAGLSQFF
>-|TRBJ2-3|TRBV11-1|few
TGTGCCAGCAGCCCCATGAGAGGAGTCAGCACAGATACGCAGTATTTT
CASSPMRGVSTDTQYF
>TRBD1|TRBJ2-5|TRBV5-8|few
TGTGCCAGCAGCAACAAAGGGGGCGCGCATATCGAGACCCAGTACTTC
CASSNKGGAHIETQYF
>TRBD2|TRBJ2-5|TRBV14|-
TGTGCCAGCAGCCAACGATCGGGGGGGCAAGAGACCCAGCACTTC
CASSQRSGGQETQHF